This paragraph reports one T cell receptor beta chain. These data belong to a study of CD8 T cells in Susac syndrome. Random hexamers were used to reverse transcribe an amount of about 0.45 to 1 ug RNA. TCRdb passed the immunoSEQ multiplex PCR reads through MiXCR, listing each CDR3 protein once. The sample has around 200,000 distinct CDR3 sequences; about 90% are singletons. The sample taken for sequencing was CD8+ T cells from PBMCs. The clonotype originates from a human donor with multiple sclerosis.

CDR3: CASTPTGGPDTQYF. The CDR3 DNA reads TGTGCCAGCACACCAACGGGGGGCCCAGATACGCAGTATTTT. This chain joins TRBV7-9 and TRBJ2-3; D is perhaps TRBD2 (7 bases). V was cut by 7 bases and J by 4 bases, with 15 bases left in between. In germline, CDR1 is SEHNR, CDR2 FQNEAQ (reference sequence). There are 14 residues in the CDR3.